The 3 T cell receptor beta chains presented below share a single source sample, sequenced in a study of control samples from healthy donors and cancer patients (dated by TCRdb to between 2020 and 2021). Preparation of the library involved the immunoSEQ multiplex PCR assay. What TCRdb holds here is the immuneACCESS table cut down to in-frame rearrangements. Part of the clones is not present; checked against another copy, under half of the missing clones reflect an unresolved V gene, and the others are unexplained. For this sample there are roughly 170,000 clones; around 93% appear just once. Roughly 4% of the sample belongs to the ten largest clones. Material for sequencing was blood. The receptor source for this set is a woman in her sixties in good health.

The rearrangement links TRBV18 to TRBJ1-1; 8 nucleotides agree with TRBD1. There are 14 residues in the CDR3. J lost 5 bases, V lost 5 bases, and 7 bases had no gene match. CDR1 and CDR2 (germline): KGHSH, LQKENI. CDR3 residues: CASSIAGGVTEAFF. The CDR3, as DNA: TGTGCCAGCTCAATTGCAGGGGGCGTTACTGAAGCTTTCTTT.

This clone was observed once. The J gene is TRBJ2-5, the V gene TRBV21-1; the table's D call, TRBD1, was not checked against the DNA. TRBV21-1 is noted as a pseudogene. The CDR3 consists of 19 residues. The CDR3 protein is CASSKARDSLLGRQETQYF. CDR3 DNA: TGTGCCAGCAGCAAAGCCCGGGACAGTTTGTTGGGGCGCCAAGAGACCCAGTACTTC.

Here the CDR3 reads CASSSGLAGTGELFF. In DNA form, the CDR3 reads TGTGCCAGCAGCTCCGGACTAGCTGGCACCGGGGAGCTGTTTTTT. This chain links TRBV7-9 with TRBJ2-2, with TRBD2 matching over 8 bases. J lost 4 bases, V lost 4 bases, and 5 bases had no gene match. CDR1 and CDR2 from the germline V gene are SEHNR and FQNEAQ (reference sequence). There are 15 residues in the CDR3.